This is a list of T cell receptor beta chains from one sample in a study of neurological immune-mediated disorders. One entry per CDR3 protein results from TCRdb running MiXCR on the 5' RACE reads. The repertoire has roughly 60,000 distinct CDR3 sequences, 3.5% of them found once; the top ten carry 3.1%. Sequencing used PBMCs. The receptors come from a woman aged 25 to 45 with multiple sclerosis. CDR3s include the opening cysteine and the closing phenylalanine or tryptophan. D genes are given only for firm matches. Not all rows give a size; the values are once, few, many and, for expanded clones, a class.

d_call | clone_size | j_call | v_call | cdr3_nt | cdr3_aa
- | many | TRBJ1-5 | TRBV2 | TGTGCCAGCAGTGAAGTGGGGGGATCTTATCAGCCCCAGCATTTT | CASSEVGGSYQPQHF
- | - | TRBJ2-5 | TRBV12-3/TRBV12-4 | TGTGCCAGCAGTTTACGACGGGAGACCCAGTACTTC | CASSLRRETQYF
- | many | TRBJ2-5 | TRBV7-9 | TGTGCCAGCAGCTTACAAGGACTTGACGAGACCCAGTACTTC | CASSLQGLDETQYF
TRBD2 | many | TRBJ2-1 | TRBV5-1 | TGCGCCAGCAACCCTACCCCGGGACTAGATAGAGCCCACCGGTTCTTC | CASNPTPGLDRAHRFF
- | many | TRBJ2-5 | TRBV7-2 | TGTGCCAGCAGCTTTAGGAGGGCCCAAGAGACCCAGTACTTC | CASSFRRAQETQYF
TRBD1 | - | TRBJ1-2 | TRBV6-6 | TGTGCCAGCAGTTACGCAAACCGGGACAGAAGGCAGAGGACGTATGGCTACACCTTC | CASSYANRDRRQRTYGYTF
- | many | TRBJ1-5 | TRBV28 | TGTGCCAGCAGTTCACTTCCCCAACCGAATCAGCCCCAGCATTTT | CASSSLPQPNQPQHF
- | many | TRBJ1-4 | TRBV24-1 | TGTGCCACCAGTGATGGGGGCTCGGTGTTTTTT | CATSDGGSVFF
TRBD2 | many | TRBJ2-1 | TRBV11-1 | TGTGCCAGCAGCTCTCTAGCGGGGGGAATTGTTGAGCAGTTCTTC | CASSSLAGGIVEQFF
TRBD1 | many | TRBJ1-6 | TRBV20-1 | TGCAGTGCTCGCCGGGACAGAAATTCACCCCTCCACTTT | CSARRDRNSPLHF
- | many | TRBJ1-1 | TRBV7-2 | TGTGCCAGCAGCTTTCGGGGCGGGACTGAAGCTTTCTTT | CASSFRGGTEAFF
- | many | TRBJ2-7 | TRBV6-4 | TGTGCCAGCAGGTTATTCCACGAGCAGTACTTC | CASRLFHEQYF
- | many | TRBJ1-1 | TRBV5-1 | TGCGCCAGCAGCCAGGACTTGAACATGAACACTGAAGCTTTCTTT | CASSQDLNMNTEAFF
TRBD1 | many | TRBJ1-2 | TRBV20-1 | TGCAGTGCTAGAGATGAAAGGACAGGGAACTATGGCTACACCTTC | CSARDERTGNYGYTF
TRBD1 | many | TRBJ2-1 | TRBV24-1 | TGTGCCACCAGTGACGGACAGGCGCCCCTTAATGAGCAGTTCTTC | CATSDGQAPLNEQFF
TRBD2 | many | TRBJ2-3 | TRBV12-3/TRBV12-4 | TGTGCCAGCAGTTCTAGCGGGGGTAGCACAGATACGCAGTATTTT | CASSSSGGSTDTQYF
TRBD1 | few | TRBJ1-5 | TRBV20-1 | TGCAGTGCTAGACCCGTGGACAGGGAGAATCAGCCCCAGAATTTT | CSARPVDRENQPQNF
TRBD1 | many | TRBJ1-1 | TRBV7-2 | TGTGCCAGCAGCTTAGGATCCCAGGGGGCGAAGGTTGAAGCTTTCTTT | CASSLGSQGAKVEAFF
- | many | TRBJ1-1 | TRBV12-3/TRBV12-4 | TGTGCCAGCAGTTTATCCCAAGGCAGGGAAGCTTTCTTT | CASSLSQGREAFF